Each of the 32 T cell receptor beta chains below was sequenced from the same sample in a study of glioma-infiltrating T cells. TCR alpha and beta CDR3 regions were amplified from RNA using iRepertoire nested multiplex PCR. TCRdb recomputed calls from the multiplex PCR reads with MiXCR, one row per CDR3 protein. The sample lists 110,000 or so distinct CDR3 sequences; 25% to 30% were seen once. Input material: glioma tissue, nonneoplastic brain tissue, or PBMCs (not recorded which). The receptors shown here come from a human donor with low-grade glioma or glioblastoma, undergoing nonglioma brain surgery, or in good health (not recorded which).

This clonotype came up many times. The gene calls are TRBV28 and TRBJ2-5; either TRBD1 or TRBD2 may supply D (5 bases each). The V and J ends lost 6 bases and 5 bases respectively, with 19 bases between them. The germline V gene has CDR1 MDHEN and CDR2 SYDVKM. The CDR3 consists of 15 residues. DNA for the CDR3: TGTGCCAGCAGACTCCCCGGGACCGCGGATGAGACCCAGTACTTC. As protein: CASRLPGTADETQYF.

V gene TRBV28 combines with J gene TRBJ2-7, with 13 bases matching TRBD2. J was trimmed by 5 bases and V by 9 bases; bases with no gene match: 13. This CDR3 contains 16 residues. Germline values: CDR1 MDHEN, CDR2 SYDVKM. This chain's CDR3 is CASARTSGRLAHEQYF. As DNA, the CDR3 is TGTGCCAGTGCCCGGACTAGCGGGAGACTAGCCCACGAGCAGTACTTC.

The table lists this clonotype with many counts. The chain has TRBV3-1 and TRBJ2-5; a weak D match, TRBD2 (5 bases). CDR1 and CDR2 from the germline V gene are LGHDT and YNNKEL (reference sequence). V was pared by 4 bases and J by 0 bases, with 18 bases between. This CDR3 is built from 17 residues. The CDR3 here is CASSLSERRWHQETQYF. The CDR3 nucleotides read TGTGCCAGCAGCCTATCAGAGCGGAGGTGGCACCAAGAGACCCAGTACTTC.

At least ten counts were recorded for this clonotype. The chain has TRBV20-1 and TRBJ1-1, with D possibly matching TRBD1 (5 bases). The germline V gene has CDR1 DFQATT and CDR2 SNEGSKA (reference sequence). The CDR3 totals 13 residues. V gave up 4 bases and J gave up 1 base, with 10 bases separating them. Here the CDR3 DNA reads TGCAGTGCTACCGGGACGGCGAACACTGAAGCTTTCTTT. Its protein is CSATGTANTEAFF.

This clonotype was recorded at least ten times. The rearrangement joins TRBV6-1 to TRBJ2-7, with TRBD2 identical over 7 bases. The trim removed 5 bases at V and 5 bases at J, leaving 9 bases unmatched. This CDR3 is built from 14 residues. The germline V gene encodes CDR1 MNHNS and CDR2 SASEGT. The CDR3 region is CASSFAGVPHEQYF. DNA for the CDR3: TGTGCCAGCAGTTTCGCGGGAGTGCCCCACGAGCAGTACTTC.

A note on this clonotype: A much larger clone differs from this one at a single base, so this may be a read error. V is TRBV18 and J is TRBJ2-5, with D tentatively TRBD1 (7 bases). The CDR3 totals 15 residues. Trimming cost V 4 bases and J 1 base, with 13 bases left between them. Germline values: CDR1 KGHSH, CDR2 LQKENI. The CDR3 sequence is CASSRGTVGQETQYF. The CDR3 nucleotides read TGTGCCAGCTCACGCGGGACAGTGGGCCAAGAGACCCAGTACTTC.

This clonotype has ten or more counts. V gene TRBV12-3 or TRBV12-4 combines with J gene TRBJ2-3; the D gene is possibly TRBD2 (6 bases). The CDR3 has 16 residues. V lost 9 bases and J lost 4, with 23 bases in between. Here the CDR3 reads CARRGRRQKRPDTQYF. Here the CDR3 DNA reads TGTGCCAGGCGGGGCCGGCGGCAGAAAAGGCCAGATACGCAGTATTTT.

On this clonotype: Germline and junction disagree at one end, which may indicate a read error. This chain connects TRBV6-1 to TRBJ1-6; D may be TRBD1 (5 bases). The CDR3 covers 15 residues. Germline V gives CDR1 MNHNS, CDR2 SASEGT. The CDR3 region is CASSGGAVHNSPIHF. DNA for the CDR3: TGTGCCAGCAGTGGAGGGGCAGTCCATAATTCACCCATCCACTTT.

The rearrangement links TRBV7-3 to TRBJ2-5, with 9 bases lining up with TRBD2. The CDR3 has 15 residues. V lost 0 bases, J lost 5 bases, and 4 bases stayed unmatched. Germline V lookup: CDR1 SGHTA, CDR2 FQGTGA. The DNA for the CDR3 is TGTGCCAGCAGCTTAACAGCGGGGGGCGGGGAGACCCAGTACTTC. Translation: CASSLTAGGGETQYF.

Many counts were recorded for this clonotype. V gene TRBV10-3 combines with J gene TRBJ2-4, with TRBD2 matching over 7 bases. Trimming removed 0 bases from V and 0 bases from J; junction bases left unmatched: 5. The CDR3 has 17 residues. Germline V gene sequence: CDR1 ENHRY, CDR2 SYGVKD. CDR3 residues: CAISESEGGTAKNIQYF. The DNA for the CDR3 is TGTGCCATCAGTGAGTCTGAGGGAGGGACAGCCAAAAACATTCAGTACTTC.

This clonotype has only one observation. V is TRBV18 and J is TRBJ2-2; 7 bases agree with TRBD1. CDR1 is KGHSH, CDR2 LQKENI, per germline. The CDR3 sequence is 16 residues long. The J segment lost 2 bases and the V segment lost 4 bases, leaving 7 bases of the junction unmatched. The CDR3 DNA follows: TGTGCCAGCTCACTCGGGACAGAGGCCAACACCGGGGAGCTGTTTTTT. It codes for CASSLGTEANTGELFF.

As regards this clonotype: Possible read error: a much larger clone is one base away. This chain connects TRBV7-2 to TRBJ2-3; the D gene is possibly TRBD2 (6 bases). The V and J ends lost 0 bases and 3 bases respectively, with 10 bases between them. Germline values: CDR1 SGHTA, CDR2 FQGNSA. There are 15 residues in the CDR3. In DNA, the CDR3 is TGTGCCAGCAGCTTAGCACGGAGGGAGACAGATACGCAGTATTTT. It yields the protein CASSLARRETDTQYF.

V and J are TRBV29-1 and TRBJ1-1; unclear D gene. The CDR3 is made up of 15 amino acids. V was shortened by 5 bases and J by 3 bases, with 19 bases between the two germline ends. From germline, CDR1 is SQVTM and CDR2 ANQGSEA. The CDR3 here is CSVLGIERTYTEAFF. As DNA, the CDR3 is TGCAGCGTTCTGGGGATCGAAAGGACCTACACTGAAGCTTTCTTT.

At least ten counts were recorded for this clonotype. The rearrangement links TRBV20-1 to TRBJ1-1; D might be TRBD1 (6 bases). The CDR3 extends over 15 amino acids. Germline loops: CDR1 DFQATT, CDR2 SNEGSKA (reference sequence). V lost 0 bases, J lost 1 base, and 12 bases lay in between. DNA of the CDR3: TGCAGTGCTAGAGATGTCGGGGGGCCGAACACTGAAGCTTTCTTT. This translates into CSARDVGGPNTEAFF.

This clonotype was counted at least ten times. V and J are TRBV4-1 and TRBJ2-3; weak D call: TRBD1 (6 bases). The germline gives CDR1 MGHRA, CDR2 YSYEKL. With 1 base removed from V and 3 bases from J, the gap between germline ends came to 11 bases. The CDR3 contains 15 residues. The CDR3 DNA sequence: TGCGCCAGCAGCCAAGGCACAGGGTGGACAGATACGCAGTATTTT. Translated: CASSQGTGWTDTQYF.

Turning to this clonotype: It may be a read error: a sequence one base away is much more abundant. V gene TRBV7-2 combines with J gene TRBJ1-1; D is undetermined. With 5 bases removed from V and 0 bases from J, the gap between germline ends came to 16 bases. The CDR3 consists of 16 residues. CDR1 SGHTA and CDR2 FQGNSA come from the germline V gene. CDR3 loop: CASSAWALALNTEAFF. The CDR3 coding sequence is TGTGCCAGCAGCGCCTGGGCTCTGGCACTGAACACTGAAGCTTTCTTT.

This clonotype was counted at least ten times. The chain has TRBV20-1 and TRBJ2-7; TRBD1 matches at 10 bases. The CDR3 totals 12 residues. The germline V gene encodes CDR1 DFQATT and CDR2 SNEGSKA (reference sequence). Here the CDR3 DNA reads TGCAGCGTCCCTGGGACAGGGGTCGAGCAGTACTTC. Protein product: CSVPGTGVEQYF.

This clonotype was found many times. The rearrangement joins TRBV28 to TRBJ1-1, with a tentative D call TRBD1 (5 bases). This CDR3 comprises 15 residues. The germline gives CDR1 MDHEN, CDR2 SYDVKM. V lost 7 bases and J lost 3, with 18 bases in between. This chain's CDR3 is CASTQGGSRDTEAFF. The CDR3 DNA sequence: TGTGCCAGCACTCAGGGAGGTTCAAGGGACACTGAAGCTTTCTTT.

The gene calls are TRBV29-1 and TRBJ2-7; D could derive from TRBD1 or TRBD2 (5 bases each). The germline V gene encodes CDR1 SQVTM and CDR2 ANQGSEA. V was cut by 4 bases and J by 6 bases, with 16 bases left in between. The CDR3 has 13 amino acids. The CDR3 sequence is CSVVPGTRPEQYF. The CDR3, as DNA: TGCAGCGTTGTCCCCGGGACGCGACCCGAGCAGTACTTC.

This clonotype was seen repeatedly, ten times or more. The V and J genes are TRBV6-6 and TRBJ1-3, with D hard to call. V lost 0 bases and J 4 bases, leaving 13 bases between the germline ends. Germline V gene sequence: CDR1 MNHNY, CDR2 SVGAGI (reference sequence). The CDR3 extends over 16 amino acids. In nucleotides, the CDR3 is TGTGCCAGCAGTTACTCTCTGACATCATCCGGAAACACCATATATTTT. Translated: CASSYSLTSSGNTIYF.

This clonotype was seen at least ten times. V gene TRBV2 combines with J gene TRBJ1-5, with D unresolved. Germline CDR1 is SNHLY and CDR2 is FYNNEI. Trimming removed 1 base at V and 7 bases at J, with 14 bases between. This CDR3 has 15 residues. The CDR3 DNA reads as TGTGCCAGCAGTGAAGAGCAACAGATTAACCAGCCCCAGCATTTT. Amino acid sequence: CASSEEQQINQPQHF.

This clonotype was seen many times. This chain connects TRBV7-9 to TRBJ2-5, with D perhaps matching TRBD1 or TRBD2 (5 bases each). Deletions cut 2 bases from V and 9 bases from J, with 16 bases between. Per the germline V gene, CDR1 is SEHNR and CDR2 is FQNEAQ (reference sequence). CDR3 size: 14 residues. Written as DNA, the CDR3 is TGTGCCAGCAGCTTAATTCGGGGCCGACCGTCCCAGTACTTC. Residues: CASSLIRGRPSQYF.

A word on this clonotype: In this CDR3 the conserved last residue, phenylalanine or tryptophan, is missing, so a read error is likely. This rearrangement joins TRBV6-5 to TRBJ1-5; the D is unclear. Germline assignment: CDR1 MNHEY and CDR2 SVGAGI. CDR3 length: 12 residues. CDR3 DNA: TGTGCCACATTAGGAAGCAATCAGCCACAGCATTGT. Translating it yields CATLGSNQPQHC.

This clonotype was counted a few times. The chain combines TRBV30 with TRBJ1-1; 7 nucleotides agree with TRBD1. With V trimmed by 2 bases and J by 6 bases, 9 bases remained unmatched. There are 14 residues in the CDR3. Germline lookup yields CDR1 GTSNPN and CDR2 SVGIG (reference sequence). CDR3 sequence reads: CAWSPPDRRPEAFF. For the CDR3, the DNA is TGTGCCTGGAGTCCCCCGGACAGGCGCCCTGAAGCTTTCTTT.

This clonotype has ten or more counts. This chain uses TRBV11-2 with TRBJ2-7; D is unresolved. CDR1 SGHAT and CDR2 FQNNGV come from the germline V gene. Trimming shortened V by 8 bases and J by 4 bases, and 12 bases separated the two germline ends. The CDR3 consists of 12 residues. The CDR3 DNA is TGTGCCAGCCGGCCCCTAATGTACGAGCAGTACTTC. Its protein is CASRPLMYEQYF.

On this clonotype itself: Given a much more abundant clone one base away, this may be a read error. Since no conserved phenylalanine or tryptophan closes the CDR3, a read error is the likely cause. The chain uses TRBV24-1 and TRBJ2-1, with D perhaps TRBD2 (5 bases). The CDR3 is 13 residues long. V shed 1 base and J shed 10 bases, with 10 bases lying between them. Germline CDR1 KGHDR, CDR2 SFDVKD. CDR3 region: CATSDFYGKEQFS. CDR3 bases: TGTGCCACCAGTGATTTTTACGGGAAAGAGCAGTTCTCC.

At least ten counts were recorded for this clonotype. This chain uses TRBV28 with TRBJ1-4; 7 positions match TRBD1. The V segment lost 5 bases and the J segment 3 bases; nucleotides outside the gene matches: 3. Germline CDR1 MDHEN, CDR2 SYDVKM. This CDR3 is 14 amino acids long. DNA of the CDR3: TGTGCCAGCAGTCGAACAGGGGCTAATGAAAAACTGTTTTTT. Translating gives CASSRTGANEKLFF. The full variable domain, its missing parts supplied by reference TRBV28 and TRBJ1-4, is DVKVTQSSRYLVKRTGEKVFLECVQDMDHENMFWYRQDPGLGLRLIYFSYDVKMKEKGDIPEGYSVSREKKERFSLILESASTNQTSMYLCASSRTGANEKLFFGSGTQLSVL.

This clonotype is a singleton in its sample. This may be a read error, as it is one base from a much larger clone. V is TRBV18 and J is TRBJ1-1, with D perhaps TRBD1 (6 bases). Germline CDR1 reads KGHSH; CDR2 reads LQKENI. CDR3 size: 15 residues. The CDR3 spells CASSPGGRSNTVAFF. In DNA form, the CDR3 reads TGTGCCAGCTCACCCGGGGGCAGGTCGAACACTGTAGCTTTCTTT.

In its sample, this clonotype was seen many times. The J gene is TRBJ2-7, the V gene TRBV24-1, with 9 positions matching TRBD1. The CDR3 spans 15 residues. Germline V gene data show CDR1 as KGHDR and CDR2 as SFDVKD. J gave up 7 bases and V 4 bases, and 10 bases lay outside the gene matches. DNA of the CDR3: TGTGCCACCAGTGAATCGGACAGGGGCCCCTTGGAGCAGTACTTC. Protein: CATSESDRGPLEQYF.

The chain combines TRBV29-1 with TRBJ2-3; D perhaps matches TRBD2 (7 bases). The CDR3 length is 14 residues. Germline values: CDR1 SQVTM, CDR2 ANQGSEA. The V end lost 4 bases, the J end lost 6 bases, and 17 bases lay between the germline ends. This CDR3 is CSVVRAGAGDTQYF. The CDR3 DNA reads as TGCAGCGTTGTAAGGGCGGGGGCCGGTGATACGCAGTATTTT.

This chain uses TRBV19 with TRBJ1-5; TRBD1 matches at 9 bases. This CDR3 spans 16 amino acids. Germline-derived CDR1 and CDR2 are LNHDA and SQIVND (reference sequence). The J segment lost 5 bases and the V segment lost 3 bases, leaving 8 bases of the junction unmatched. The chain's CDR3 is CASSMRDRGKDQPQHF. The CDR3 nucleotides read TGTGCCAGTAGTATGCGAGACAGGGGGAAGGATCAGCCCCAGCATTTT.

In its sample, this clonotype was seen many times. This rearrangement joins TRBV20-1 to TRBJ2-2; D gene unclear. This CDR3 spans 15 amino acids. V lost 0 bases and J 6 bases, leaving 14 bases between the germline ends. Germline values: CDR1 DFQATT, CDR2 SNEGSKA (reference sequence). The CDR3, as DNA: TGCAGTGCTAGAGATCATAAGGGCGGTTCCGGGGAGCTGTTTTTT. As protein: CSARDHKGGSGELFF.